These 25 T cell receptor beta chains were sequenced from one sample in a study of blood T cells in healthy people across ages. The authors ran a second PCR of roughly 6 to 12 cycles using a sample-barcoded 5' primer and a J-beta primer mix. Via MiXCR, TCRdb re-called the 5' RACE reads, giving one row per CDR3 protein. The sample carries roughly 1,000,000 distinct CDR3 sequences, almost 25% recorded once. This sample also appeared in a second study, on T cells of mothers and their children.

The sequenced sample was blood. The receptors were gathered from a girl aged 2 to 10 in good health.

This clonotype showed up just a few times. This chain joins TRBV6-6 and TRBJ2-4; 9 bases are a match to TRBD2. CDR1 is MNHNY, CDR2 SVGAGI, per germline (reference sequence). After removal of 6 bases from V and 4 bases from J, the junction contained 10 bases not matched to a gene. The CDR3 runs 16 residues. CDR3 loop: CASSRVAGERKNIQYF. The CDR3 bases are TGTGCCAGCAGCCGAGTAGCGGGAGAGAGGAAAAACATTCAGTACTTC.

The chain has TRBV10-3 and TRBJ1-2, with D perhaps TRBD1 (6 bases). V was clipped by 10 bases and J by 3 bases, with 27 bases between them. The CDR3 totals 17 residues. CDR1 is ENHRY, CDR2 SYGVKD, per germline. The CDR3 here is CATTIGGLPNEDYGYTF. Written as DNA, the CDR3 is TGTGCCACCACTATAGGGGGACTCCCTAATGAGGACTATGGCTACACCTTC.

This clonotype was seen a few times. The CDR3 sequence is CSVDMGGEQFF. CDR3 nucleotide sequence: TGCAGCGTTGATATGGGCGGTGAGCAGTTCTTC. This sequence joins TRBV29-1 and TRBJ2-1; D is ambiguous. Between the trimmed V and J ends, which lost 3 bases and 9 bases, there was a span of 9 bases. Looked up from germline, CDR1 is SQVTM and CDR2 is ANQGSEA. The CDR3 sequence is 11 residues long.

This clonotype was detected a few times. One end of the junction is discordant with germline, which a read error may explain. The chain recombines TRBV29-1 with TRBJ2-2; 8 nucleotides agree with TRBD1. CDR3 size: 14 residues. Germline values: CDR1 SQVTM, CDR2 ANQGSEA. The CDR3: CSVAVDRASGELFF. CDR3 in DNA: TGCAGTGTTGCGGTGGACAGGGCATCCGGGGAGCTGTTTTTT.

This clonotype occurred a few times. Likely a read error: the CDR3 ends without its conserved phenylalanine or tryptophan. The DNA is omitted, as the CDR3 cannot be located on it reliably, and the CDR3 follows TCRdb's listing. The chain has TRBV2 and TRBJ2-5. With termini counted, the CDR3 has 11 amino acids. Germline V gene sequence: CDR1 SNHLY, CDR2 FYNNEI. The CDR3 region is CASSEAGRPGL.

In its sample, this clonotype was seen a few times. The CDR3 DNA reads TGTGCCATCACTGGCTCTGGGGCCAACGTCCTGACTTTC. This codes for CAITGSGANVLTF. The V and J genes are TRBV10-3 and TRBJ2-6; D is unclear. V was pared by 7 bases and J by 0 bases, with 4 bases between. Germline-derived CDR1 and CDR2 are ENHRY and SYGVKD. This CDR3 has 13 residues.

This clonotype appeared a few times. The chain joins TRBV6-5 to TRBJ2-5; a possible D gene is TRBD1 (6 bases). The DNA end is more similar to TRBJ2-1, so the J call may be wrong. The CDR3 runs to 14 residues. The germline CDR1 and CDR2 sequences are MNHEY and SVGAGI. CDR3 nucleotide sequence: TGTGCCAGCAGTCCGACAGGACCCAAAAATGAGCAGTTCTTC. Its translation is CASSPTGPKNEQFF.

The V gene is TRBV12-3 or TRBV12-4, the J gene TRBJ2-5; unclear D gene. With the DNA end fitting TRBJ2-1 better, the J assignment may be wrong. The CDR3 loop spans 12 amino acids. CDR3 coding DNA: TGTGCCAGCTTTGAGAACGATAATGAGCAGTTCTTC. It codes for CASFENDNEQFF.

The CDR3 DNA reads TGCGCCAGCAGCCGCGAGGGAAGCAATCAGCCCCAGCATTTT. This sequence encodes CASSREGSNQPQHF. The chain links TRBV5-1 to TRBJ1-5, with no clear D. This CDR3 spans 14 amino acids. The germline V gene has CDR1 SGHRS and CDR2 YFSETQ. V shed 4 bases and J shed 1 base, with 9 bases lying between them.

In its sample, this clonotype was seen a few times. The V call is TRBV29-1, the J call TRBJ1-2, with D unresolved. Germline lookup yields CDR1 SQVTM and CDR2 ANQGSEA. The CDR3 is 15 amino acids. V was cut by 2 bases and J by 7 bases, with 20 bases left in between. The CDR3 DNA reads TGCAGCGTTGAATCAACGGGTGGGCGGGCTTTTGGCTACACCTTC. This encodes CSVESTGGRAFGYTF.

This chain uses TRBV9 with TRBJ2-5; a possible D gene is TRBD2 (6 bases). The J call is doubtful: the DNA matches TRBJ2-7 better. The germline V gene encodes CDR1 SGDLS and CDR2 YYNGEE. The length of the CDR3 is 15 residues. The CDR3 protein is CASSGGAGGIYEQYF. The DNA for the CDR3 is TGTGCCAGCAGCGGCGGGGCAGGAGGGATCTACGAGCAGTACTTC.

V usage is TRBV3-1 and J usage is TRBJ2-7; perhaps D is TRBD1 or TRBD2 (5 bases each). Deletions cut 3 bases from V and 0 bases from J, with 12 bases between. The CDR3 consists of 15 residues. CDR1 is LGHDT and CDR2 is YNNKEL in the germline V gene (reference sequence). CDR3 loop: CASSHTGTGSYEQYF. CDR3 in DNA: TGTGCCAGCAGCCACACCGGGACGGGCTCCTACGAGCAGTACTTC.

A few counts support this clonotype. The chain has TRBV29-1 and TRBJ1-1; D gene unclear. V dropped 4 bases and J dropped 8 bases, with 8 bases sitting between them. Germline assignment: CDR1 SQVTM and CDR2 ANQGSEA. The CDR3 length is 10 residues. The CDR3 nucleotides are TGCAGCGTTGCTGTCAGGGAAGCTTTCTTT. It encodes CSVAVREAFF.

The chain couples TRBV20-1 to TRBJ2-7; D is possibly TRBD1 (6 bases). Trimming stripped 0 bases from V and 3 bases from J, with 9 bases between. Germline V gene lookup returns CDR1 DFQATT and CDR2 SNEGSKA (reference sequence). The length of the CDR3 is 13 residues. The CDR3 DNA follows: TGCAGTGCTAGAGATGGACAGATCTACGAGCAGTACTTC. Its protein is CSARDGQIYEQYF.

This clonotype was detected a few times. V gene TRBV15 combines with J gene TRBJ1-3; D remains ambiguous. Trimming removed 1 base from V and 3 bases from J, with 16 bases in between. Germline values: CDR1 LNHNV, CDR2 YYDKDF (reference sequence). This CDR3 region has 17 residues. CDR3 sequence (DNA): TGTGCCACCAGCAGAGTCTACGGTAGAGGGATTGGAAACACCATATATTTT. This sequence encodes CATSRVYGRGIGNTIYF. Supplemented by reference TRBV15 and TRBJ1-3, the full variable domain reads DAMVIQNPRYQVTQFGKPVTLSCSQTLNHNVMYWYQQKSSQAPKLLFHYYDKDFNNEADTPDNFQSRRPNTSFCFLDIRSPGLGDTAMYLCATSRVYGRGIGNTIYFGEGSWLTVV.

The V call is TRBV10-3, the J call TRBJ1-2; D uncertain. Germline V gene lookup returns CDR1 ENHRY and CDR2 SYGVKD. This CDR3 spans 15 amino acids. With 3 bases removed from V and 2 bases from J, the gap between germline ends came to 13 bases. Written as DNA, the CDR3 is TGTGCCATCAGTGACCTTTTTGAGGAGAACTATGGCTACACCTTC. This encodes CAISDLFEENYGYTF.

This chain links TRBV29-1 with TRBJ2-3; no clear D gene. CDR1 and CDR2 (germline): SQVTM, ANQGSEA. Between the trimmed V and J ends, which lost 4 bases and 2 bases, there was a span of 10 bases. The CDR3 spans 13 residues. As DNA, the CDR3 is TGCAGCGTTGTCTGTGCAGTCACAGATACGCAGTATTTT. This translates into CSVVCAVTDTQYF.

The chain carries TRBV21-1 and TRBJ2-7; TRBD1 reflects the table's D call only, with no check against the DNA. TRBV21-1 is tagged as a pseudogene. CDR3 length equals 12 residues. The DNA for the CDR3 is TGTGCCAGCGGGGGGAAATCCTACGAGCAGTACTTC. Residues: CASGGKSYEQYF.

The CDR3 loop is CASKGFGANVLTF. DNA of the CDR3: TGTGCCAGCAAAGGGTTTGGGGCCAACGTCCTGACTTTC. J is TRBJ2-6 and V is TRBV7-2; D not certain. Trimming removed 7 bases at V and 3 bases at J, with 7 bases between. Germline loops: CDR1 SGHTA, CDR2 FQGNSA. The CDR3 is made up of 13 amino acids.

The genes are TRBV6-2 or TRBV6-3 and TRBJ2-5, with 7 bases fitting TRBD1. Germline V gene sequence: CDR1 MNHEY, CDR2 SVGEGT. The J segment lost 4 bases and the V segment lost 8 bases, leaving 13 bases of the junction unmatched. This CDR3 has 15 amino acids. The CDR3 DNA sequence: TGTGCCAGCCTGGTCTGGCCGAGACAGGGAGAGACCCAGTACTTC. Its translation is CASLVWPRQGETQYF.

The V gene is TRBV18, the J gene TRBJ1-1, with D uncertain. CDR1 is KGHSH and CDR2 is LQKENI in the germline V gene. CDR3 length: 14 residues. V lost 0 bases to trimming and J lost 7 bases, with 12 bases between them. The CDR3 region is CASSPPGNWDEAFF. The CDR3 DNA is TGTGCCAGCTCACCACCGGGGAACTGGGATGAAGCTTTCTTT.

There are a few counts of this clonotype. The rearrangement links TRBV5-1 to TRBJ2-3, with a tentative D call TRBD1 (6 bases). V lost 4 bases to trimming and J lost 5 bases, with 14 bases between them. The CDR3 contains 14 residues. The germline CDR1 and CDR2 sequences are SGHRS and YFSETQ. The CDR3 DNA sequence: TGCGCCAGCAGCGATAGGGGGAAGATAGATACGCAGTATTTT. It specifies CASSDRGKIDTQYF.

This clonotype was picked up a small number of times. The rearrangement joins TRBV28 to TRBJ2-1; D possibly corresponds to TRBD2 (7 bases). V lost 6 bases and J lost 4, with 19 bases in between. In germline, CDR1 is MDHEN, CDR2 SYDVKM. The CDR3 totals 16 residues. The CDR3, as DNA: TGTGCCAGCAGCCGCTCCGGGGGGCCCTCGTACAATGAGCAGTTCTTC. It codes for CASSRSGGPSYNEQFF.

The J gene is TRBJ1-2, the V gene TRBV12-3 or TRBV12-4, with TRBD1 matching over 7 bases. J lost 4 bases, V lost 3 bases, and 5 bases had no gene match. CDR3 length: 14 amino acids. The CDR3 DNA sequence: TGTGCCAGCAGTTTGCAGGGGGTTCCCTATGGCTACACCTTC. Protein: CASSLQGVPYGYTF.

The chain employs TRBV3-1 and TRBJ2-1; no definite D call. Trimming left V 0 bases short and J 3 bases short, with 9 bases between. Germline V gene lookup returns CDR1 LGHDT and CDR2 YNNKEL (reference sequence). The CDR3 has 15 amino acids. Written as DNA, the CDR3 is TGTGCCAGCAGCCAAGAAAAACTTGTCTACAATGAGCAGTTCTTC. It translates to CASSQEKLVYNEQFF.